This entry is about one T cell receptor beta chain. The source of the sample is a study of technical replicates of blood from several donors. The CDR3 has 12 residues. Trimming cost V 5 bases and J 8 bases, with 12 bases left between them. CDR1 is LGHNT, CDR2 FRNRAP, per germline. Assay: immunoSEQ multiplex PCR; the TCRdb copy retains only in-frame clones and omits some. The sample carries almost 70,000 clones, about 90% recorded once. The chain combines TRBV12-5 with TRBJ1-1; D uncertain. The source is a human donor in good health. The specimen sequenced was T cells isolated from PBMCs. CDR3 residues: CASGPGSLEAFF. The CDR3 DNA reads TGTGCTAGTGGTCCGGGGTCATTAGAAGCTTTCTTT.